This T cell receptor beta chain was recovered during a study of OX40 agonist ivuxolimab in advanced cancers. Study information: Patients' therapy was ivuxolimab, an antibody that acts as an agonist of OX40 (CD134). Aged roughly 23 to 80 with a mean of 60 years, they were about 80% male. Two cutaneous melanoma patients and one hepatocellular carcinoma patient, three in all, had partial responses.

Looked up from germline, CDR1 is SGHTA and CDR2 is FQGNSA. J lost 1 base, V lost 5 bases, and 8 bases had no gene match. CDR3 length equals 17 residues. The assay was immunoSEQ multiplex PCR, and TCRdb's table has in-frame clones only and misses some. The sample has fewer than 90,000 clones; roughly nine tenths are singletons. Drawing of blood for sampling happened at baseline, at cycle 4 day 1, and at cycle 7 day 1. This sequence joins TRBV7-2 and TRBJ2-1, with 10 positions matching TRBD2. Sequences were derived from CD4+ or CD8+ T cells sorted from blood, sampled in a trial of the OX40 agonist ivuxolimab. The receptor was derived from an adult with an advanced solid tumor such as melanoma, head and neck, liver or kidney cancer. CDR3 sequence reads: CASSPPGLALSYNEQFF. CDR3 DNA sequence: TGTGCCAGCAGCCCGCCGGGACTAGCGCTTTCCTACAATGAGCAGTTCTTC.